A single sample gave rise to the 13 T cell receptor beta chains below, sequenced in a study of shared clonotypes between healthy human individuals. Sequencing used immunoSEQ multiplex PCR; TCRdb keeps in-frame clones, though not all of them. The table lists roughly 1,500,000 clones, about 98% of them singletons. The specimen sequenced was naive CD4+ T cells sorted from blood. Subset specified: CD45RA+ positively selected. The source of these receptors is a man aged 25-45 years in good health.

CDR3 sequence reads: CASSVVPGPGANVLTF. CDR3 bases: TGTGCCAGCAGCGTAGTACCGGGGCCTGGGGCCAACGTCCTGACTTTC. The J gene is TRBJ2-6, the V gene TRBV9; D possibly matches TRBD1 or TRBD2 (5 bases each). This CDR3 is built from 16 residues. The V end lost 0 bases, the J end lost 2 bases, and 9 bases lay between the germline ends. Germline V CDR1 and CDR2: SGDLS, YYNGEE. The full variable domain, in which reference TRBV9 and TRBJ2-6 provide the parts outside the CDR3, is DSGVTQTPKHLITATGQRVTLRCSPRSGDLSVYWYQQSLDQGLQFLIQYYNGEERAKGNILERFSAQQFPDLHSELNLSSLELGDSALYFCASSVVPGPGANVLTFGAGSRLTVL.

The rearrangement links TRBV5-6 to TRBJ2-3; the match to TRBD1 covers 7 bases. V dropped 1 base and J dropped 5; count of bases not matched to a gene: 7. This CDR3 contains 15 residues. Germline loops: CDR1 SGHDT, CDR2 YYEEEE. The CDR3 loop is CASSLSRGPGDTQYF. The CDR3 DNA follows: TGTGCCAGCAGCTTGTCAAGGGGGCCTGGAGATACGCAGTATTTT.

The rearrangement links TRBV19 to TRBJ2-5, with D possibly being TRBD1 (6 bases). The CDR3 is 13 amino acids. Germline V gene sequence: CDR1 LNHDA, CDR2 SQIVND (reference sequence). V dropped 7 bases and J dropped 1 base, with 10 bases sitting between them. The CDR3: CASTPGVQETQYF. CDR3 coding DNA: TGTGCCAGTACCCCAGGGGTCCAAGAGACCCAGTACTTC.

This clone was seen once. This rearrangement joins TRBV27 to TRBJ2-7; TRBD2 agrees at 7 bases. V was clipped by 1 base and J by 0 bases; unmatched bases: 9. This CDR3 comprises 17 residues. Germline V gives CDR1 MNHEY, CDR2 SMNVEV (reference sequence). Here the CDR3 DNA reads TGTGCCAGCAGTTTATTCCCTCCGGGACTACTCTCCTACGAGCAGTACTTC. Translation: CASSLFPPGLLSYEQYF.

V and J are TRBV7-9 and TRBJ1-1; 7 positions match TRBD1. In germline, CDR1 is SEHNR, CDR2 FQNEAQ (reference sequence). CDR3 length: 13 amino acids. J was trimmed by 5 bases and V by 4 bases; bases with no gene match: 4. The chain's CDR3 is CASSYRDSTEAFF. The CDR3 bases are TGTGCCAGCAGCTACCGGGACAGTACTGAAGCTTTCTTT.

The chain couples TRBV13 to TRBJ2-3, with D perhaps TRBD2 (6 bases). CDR3 length: 14 residues. The germline gives CDR1 PRHDT, CDR2 FYEKMQ (reference sequence). The V and J ends lost 7 bases and 3 bases respectively, with 14 bases between them. CDR3 in amino acids: CASNLLAGTDTQYF. DNA for the CDR3: TGTGCCAGCAACCTGTTGGCGGGGACAGATACGCAGTATTTT.

Worth noting for this clone: This same CDR3 is encoded by further DNA sequences in the sample. The chain uses TRBV2 and TRBJ2-7; D might be TRBD1 (6 bases). Trimming removed 6 bases at V and 3 bases at J, with 9 bases between. The CDR3 contains 12 residues. Per germline, CDR1 SNHLY and CDR2 FYNNEI. The CDR3 is CASRDSFYEQYF. Here the CDR3 DNA reads TGTGCCAGCAGGGACAGCTTCTACGAGCAGTACTTC.

The chain recombines TRBV19 with TRBJ2-5; 10 bases line up with TRBD2. V lost 7 bases, J lost 5 bases, and 4 bases stayed unmatched. Germline V gives CDR1 LNHDA, CDR2 SQIVND (reference sequence). This CDR3 comprises 13 residues. CDR3 coding DNA: TGTGCCAGTAATCTAGCGGGAGAGGAGACCCAGTACTTC. Its translation: CASNLAGEETQYF.

This rearrangement joins TRBV5-1 to TRBJ1-4; D is uncertain. V lost 4 bases and J 6 bases, leaving 19 bases between the germline ends. Germline V gives CDR1 SGHRS, CDR2 YFSETQ. The CDR3 has 16 residues. The CDR3 protein is CASSPWIPVGYEKLFF. CDR3 coding DNA: TGCGCCAGCAGCCCGTGGATCCCGGTTGGGTATGAAAAACTGTTTTTT.

V usage is TRBV18 and J usage is TRBJ2-4; possibly TRBD1 for D (6 bases). V lost 6 bases and J lost 3, with 12 bases in between. The CDR3 consists of 14 residues. Germline values: CDR1 KGHSH, CDR2 LQKENI. In DNA form, the CDR3 reads TGTGCCAGCTCTTACAGGGTTGACAAAAACATTCAGTACTTC. It encodes CASSYRVDKNIQYF.

This clone occurred once. V is TRBV7-9 and J is TRBJ2-5, with 7 bases lining up with TRBD1. Germline V gene data show CDR1 as SEHNR and CDR2 as FQNEAQ (reference sequence). CDR3 size: 15 residues. The J segment lost 2 bases and the V segment lost 4 bases, leaving 7 bases of the junction unmatched. Here the CDR3 DNA reads TGTGCCAGCAGCTCTAGCCCGGGACAGCAAGAGACCCAGTACTTC. Translated: CASSSSPGQQETQYF.

The chain is built from TRBV5-5 and TRBJ2-3; 9 bases fit TRBD1. The trim removed 4 bases at V and 2 bases at J, leaving 11 bases unmatched. Germline V gene lookup returns CDR1 SGHKS and CDR2 YYEKEE (reference sequence). The CDR3 has 17 amino acids. The CDR3 nucleotides read TGTGCCAGCAGCGGGGTGGGGACAGGGTATTCCACAGATACGCAGTATTTT. Amino acid sequence: CASSGVGTGYSTDTQYF.

This rearrangement joins TRBV7-8 to TRBJ2-3; D is unclear. The ends were cut back, 1 base at V and 3 bases at J, with 5 bases in the middle. The CDR3 totals 13 residues. From germline, CDR1 is SGHVS and CDR2 FQNEAQ. CDR3 coding DNA: TGTGCCAGCAGCTTAGTCCGTACAGATACGCAGTATTTT. It specifies CASSLVRTDTQYF.